What follows describes a single T cell receptor (beta chain). The data stem from a study of blood T cell repertoires in COVID-19. Original methodology: Reference gene primer amplification gave estimated nucleated cell counts. Method: immunoSEQ multiplex PCR; TCRdb's copy keeps in-frame clones and lacks some. V and J calls and clone size are those listed in that table; D and trimming were worked out from the DNA. The data hold 250,000 to 300,000 clones, with roughly 83% observed a single time. Unmatched junction bases numbered 2, after V lost 4 bases and J lost 0 bases. Germline V CDR1 and CDR2: MNHNY, SVGAGI (reference sequence). The CDR3 has 14 residues.

This receptor was taken from a man between 60 and 75 years old who had recovered from COVID-19. V usage is TRBV6-6 and J usage is TRBJ2-7, with TRBD2 matching 8 bases. Material for sequencing was peripheral blood. Here the CDR3 DNA reads TGTGCCAGCAGTTTTAGCGGGACCTCCTACGAGCAGTACTTC. It translates to CASSFSGTSYEQYF.